The 30 T cell receptor beta chains reported below all come from one sample, sequenced in a study of blood T cell repertoires in COVID-19 (dated by TCRdb to about 2020). Receptor amplification or capture employed the immunoSEQ multiplex PCR assay. In TCRdb, the immuneACCESS table is reduced to in-frame sequences with V and J assigned. These tables do not hold every clone; where another copy was compared, an unresolved V gene accounts for under half, and the others remain unexplained. The sample data list hundreds of thousands of clones, and around four fifths of these were observed just once. 15% to 20% of the sample lies in the top ten. The sample consisted of peripheral blood. These receptors were collected from a man younger than 40 with active or convalescent COVID-19.

The chain combines TRBV24-1 with TRBJ1-2; D call uncertain. Trimming took 2 bases from V and 3 from J, leaving 15 bases between them. The CDR3 has 16 amino acids. Germline loops: CDR1 KGHDR, CDR2 SFDVKD. As DNA, the CDR3 is TGTGCCACCAGTGATTCAAGACGGGTTGTCGACTATGGCTACACCTTC. Translating it yields CATSDSRRVVDYGYTF.

This rearrangement joins TRBV4-3 to TRBJ2-1; D unresolved. V was pared by 0 bases and J by 2 bases, with 8 bases between. Germline V gene sequence: CDR1 LGHNA, CDR2 YSLEER. This CDR3 has 15 residues. The CDR3: CASSQDTVAYNEQFF. CDR3 DNA: TGCGCCAGCAGCCAAGATACGGTTGCCTACAATGAGCAGTTCTTC.

This clone was detected only a few times. The chain joins TRBV30 to TRBJ1-6; no definite D call. Germline CDR1 and CDR2: GTSNPN and SVGIG (reference sequence). V lost 2 bases and J 9 bases, leaving 11 bases between the germline ends. This CDR3 region has 13 residues. The CDR3 bases are TGTGCCTGGAGTCCGGGGTACGGTTCACCCCTCCACTTT. This encodes CAWSPGYGSPLHF.

The J gene is TRBJ1-4, the V gene TRBV5-6; the D gene is possibly TRBD1 (5 bases). Germline V CDR1 and CDR2: SGHDT, YYEEEE. The V and J ends lost 3 bases and 7 bases respectively, with 13 bases between them. The CDR3 length is 14 residues. The CDR3 region is CASSWGSKSEKLFF. DNA of the CDR3: TGTGCCAGCAGCTGGGGCAGTAAGAGTGAAAAACTGTTTTTT.

V is TRBV5-8 and J is TRBJ1-1; 9 bases match TRBD1. V dropped 5 bases and J dropped 0; count of bases not matched to a gene: 8. The CDR3 is made up of 16 amino acids. The germline gives CDR1 SGHTS, CDR2 YDEGEE. The CDR3 region is CASRTDRGPMNTEAFF. The CDR3 nucleotides are TGTGCCAGCAGAACGGACAGGGGCCCTATGAACACTGAAGCTTTCTTT. Full variable domain (missing parts from reference TRBV5-8 and TRBJ1-1): EAGVTQSPTHLIKTRGQQATLRCSPISGHTSVYWYQQALGLGLQFLLWYDEGEERNRGNFPPRFSGRQFPNYSSELNVNALELEDSALYLCASRTDRGPMNTEAFFGQGTRLTVV.

The V gene is TRBV4-3, the J gene TRBJ2-7; tentative D call: TRBD1 (5 bases). Trimming removed 5 bases from V and 9 bases from J, with 20 bases in between. The CDR3 spans 14 residues. The germline gives CDR1 LGHNA, CDR2 YSLEER. The CDR3 nucleotides read TGCGCCAGCAGCGCTGGACACGATCGACCGGGGCAGTACTTC. Protein: CASSAGHDRPGQYF.

CDR3 nucleotides: TGCAGCGTCCATCCGGGACAGGGTGGCATTCAGTACTTC. It translates to CSVHPGQGGIQYF. The chain joins TRBV29-1 to TRBJ2-4, with 9 bases matching TRBD1. V shed 6 bases, J shed 9 bases, and the junction held 9 bases outside the gene matches. Germline V gene sequence: CDR1 SQVTM, CDR2 ANQGSEA. The CDR3 totals 13 residues.

The V gene is TRBV28, the J gene TRBJ2-7; 9 nucleotides match TRBD1. Germline V gene data show CDR1 as MDHEN and CDR2 as SYDVKM. The V and J ends lost 4 bases and 7 bases, in that order; junction bases with no gene match: 8. The CDR3 spans 14 residues. The CDR3 DNA reads as TGTGCCAGCAGTTCAGAACAGGGGGCGTGGGAGCAGTACTTC. Protein product: CASSSEQGAWEQYF.

The chain joins TRBV28 to TRBJ2-5, with D uncertain. The CDR3 is made up of 14 amino acids. The V gene's germline CDR1 is MDHEN and CDR2 SYDVKM. V lost 6 bases, J lost 5 bases, and 16 bases lay in between. CDR3 protein: CASSEPPGSETQYF. CDR3 DNA: TGTGCCAGCAGCGAACCACCAGGTTCCGAGACCCAGTACTTC. Combining the CDR3 with reference TRBV28 and TRBJ2-5 gives the whole variable domain DVKVTQSSRYLVKRTGEKVFLECVQDMDHENMFWYRQDPGLGLRLIYFSYDVKMKEKGDIPEGYSVSREKKERFSLILESASTNQTSMYLCASSEPPGSETQYFGPGTRLLVL.

The chain has TRBV6-1 and TRBJ1-3; D is ambiguous. The CDR3 is 14 residues long. CDR1 is MNHNS, CDR2 SASEGT, per germline. Trimming pared 3 bases from V and 4 bases from J, leaving 10 bases between. Here the CDR3 DNA reads TGTGCCAGCAGTGACGGTCACTCGGGAAACACCATATATTTT. Translation: CASSDGHSGNTIYF.

This chain uses TRBV5-8 with TRBJ2-2, with D tentatively TRBD1 (5 bases). This CDR3 contains 18 residues. V lost 0 bases to trimming and J lost 7 bases, with 22 bases between them. Germline lookup yields CDR1 SGHTS and CDR2 YDEGEE. The CDR3 sequence: CASSLDRPDLGRVGELFF. CDR3 DNA: TGTGCCAGCAGCTTGGACAGGCCGGACCTAGGTCGGGTCGGGGAGCTGTTTTTT. The whole variable domain, remainder taken from reference TRBV5-8 and TRBJ2-2, is EAGVTQSPTHLIKTRGQQATLRCSPISGHTSVYWYQQALGLGLQFLLWYDEGEERNRGNFPPRFSGRQFPNYSSELNVNALELEDSALYLCASSLDRPDLGRVGELFFGEGSRLTVL.

The V and J genes are TRBV7-2 and TRBJ2-7, with TRBD2 identical over 12 bases. After removal of 5 bases from V and 3 bases from J, the junction contained 8 bases not matched to a gene. Germline CDR1 SGHTA, CDR2 FQGNSA. This CDR3 comprises 16 residues. CDR3 bases: TGTGCCAGCAGCCCCTCTAGCGGGGGGGCTTACTACGAGCAGTACTTC. It codes for CASSPSSGGAYYEQYF.

This rearrangement joins TRBV18 to TRBJ2-6, with 9 bases lining up with TRBD2. V dropped 1 base and J dropped 0; count of bases not matched to a gene: 7. Per germline, CDR1 KGHSH and CDR2 LQKENI. This CDR3 has 19 residues. CDR3 sequence reads: CASSPQSGGTSSGANVLTF. The CDR3 DNA is TGTGCCAGCTCACCACAGAGCGGGGGGACCAGCTCTGGGGCCAACGTCCTGACTTTC.

The V call is TRBV6-5, the J call TRBJ2-7, with a tentative D call TRBD2 (6 bases). V was cut by 2 bases and J by 3 bases, with 14 bases left in between. From germline, CDR1 is MNHEY and CDR2 SVGAGI. The CDR3 consists of 15 residues. In nucleotides, the CDR3 is TGTGCCAGCAGTTACCACACGGGACTGAACTACGAGCAGTACTTC. Translation gives CASSYHTGLNYEQYF.

The CDR3 DNA reads TGTGCCATCAGTGAGTCCGGGGGTCATCAGCCCCAGCATTTT. This sequence encodes CAISESGGHQPQHF. The V and J genes are TRBV10-3 and TRBJ1-5, with a weak D call TRBD1 (5 bases). V lost 0 bases and J lost 5, with 8 bases in between. Germline assignment: CDR1 ENHRY and CDR2 SYGVKD. This CDR3 has 14 amino acids.

The chain combines TRBV9 with TRBJ1-5, with D tentatively TRBD1 (5 bases). The ends were cut back, 2 bases at V and 2 bases at J, with 11 bases in the middle. The CDR3 length is 15 residues. The germline V gene has CDR1 SGDLS and CDR2 YYNGEE. This chain's CDR3 is CASSVGGAGNQPQHF. As DNA, the CDR3 is TGTGCCAGCAGCGTTGGAGGGGCCGGCAATCAGCCCCAGCATTTT. The full variable domain, rest sourced from reference TRBV9 and TRBJ1-5, is DSGVTQTPKHLITATGQRVTLRCSPRSGDLSVYWYQQSLDQGLQFLIQYYNGEERAKGNILERFSAQQFPDLHSELNLSSLELGDSALYFCASSVGGAGNQPQHFGDGTRLSIL.

The chain uses TRBV18 and TRBJ2-3; maybe TRBD2 (5 bases). Trimming stripped 4 bases from V and 2 bases from J, with 22 bases between. This CDR3 region has 18 residues. Germline CDR1 is KGHSH and CDR2 is LQKENI. The chain's CDR3 is CASSRRGPTPTNTDTQYF. CDR3 in DNA: TGTGCCAGCTCACGACGCGGGCCGACCCCAACAAACACAGATACGCAGTATTTT.

The J gene is TRBJ2-3, the V gene TRBV5-1; possibly TRBD1 for D (6 bases). V lost 2 bases to trimming and J lost 6 bases, with 16 bases between them. Germline V gene sequence: CDR1 SGHRS, CDR2 YFSETQ. The CDR3 consists of 15 residues. Here the CDR3 reads CASSFYREGIDTQYF. In nucleotides, the CDR3 is TGCGCCAGCAGCTTCTACAGGGAAGGCATTGATACGCAGTATTTT. The entire variable domain, with the rest obtained from reference TRBV5-1 and TRBJ2-3, is as follows: KAGVTQTPRYLIKTRGQQVTLSCSPISGHRSVSWYQQTPGQGLQFLFEYFSETQRNKGNFPGRFSGRQFSNSRSEMNVSTLELGDSALYLCASSFYREGIDTQYFGPGTRLTVL.

This clone has a single count. The V call is TRBV2, the J call TRBJ1-6; no reliable D call. V was shortened by 6 bases and J by 9 bases, with 15 bases between the two germline ends. CDR1 is SNHLY, CDR2 FYNNEI, per germline. The CDR3 consists of 14 residues. CDR3 sequence: CASRTDFLGSPLHF. In DNA form, the CDR3 reads TGTGCCAGCAGGACGGACTTTTTAGGTTCACCCCTCCACTTT.

The chain carries TRBV7-2 and TRBJ2-7; D call uncertain. V was pared by 0 bases and J by 0 bases, with 6 bases between. The CDR3 is 14 amino acids. CDR1 SGHTA and CDR2 FQGNSA come from the germline V gene. CDR3 bases: TGTGCCAGCAGCTTAGCGTTCCGCTCCTACGAGCAGTACTTC. This codes for CASSLAFRSYEQYF.

In its sample, this clone was seen once. CDR3 nucleotides: TGTGCCAGCAGCCAAGGAGGAATCTATGGCTACACCTTC. Its protein product is CASSQGGIYGYTF. The chain is built from TRBV3-1 (or the pseudogene TRBV3-2) and TRBJ1-2; D gene uncertain. The CDR3 is made up of 13 amino acids. Germline CDR1 LGHDT, CDR2 YNNKEL (reference sequence). With 1 base removed from V and 4 bases from J, the gap between germline ends came to 7 bases.

Remarks on this clone: One end of the junction is discordant with germline, which a read error may explain. The CDR3 reads CASTSWRGNFGYTF. The CDR3 DNA sequence: TGTGCCAGCACCAGTTGGCGGGGTAACTTTGGCTACACCTTC. The chain recombines TRBV28 with TRBJ1-2; D is ambiguous. The CDR3 consists of 14 residues. Germline V CDR1 and CDR2: MDHEN, SYDVKM.

The gene calls are TRBV2 and TRBJ1-1; D is undetermined. CDR3 length: 16 amino acids. The germline CDR1 and CDR2 sequences are SNHLY and FYNNEI. V lost 3 bases and J lost 2, with 16 bases in between. The CDR3 region is CASSEQEWEANTEAFF. In nucleotides, the CDR3 is TGTGCCAGCAGTGAGCAGGAGTGGGAGGCCAACACTGAAGCTTTCTTT.

The rearrangement links TRBV7-9 to TRBJ2-5; TRBD2 is a possible D gene (6 bases). CDR1 is SEHNR and CDR2 is FQNEAQ in the germline V gene (reference sequence). The CDR3 has 14 amino acids. V was pared by 3 bases and J by 1 base, with 9 bases between. The CDR3 DNA reads TGTGCCAGCAGCTTTCACGGGGGCCAAGAGACCCAGTACTTC. Translation: CASSFHGGQETQYF.

This clone was detected once. This chain's CDR3 is CASRSGQGRRSDTQYF. CDR3 sequence (DNA): TGTGCCAGCAGAAGCGGACAGGGAAGGAGGTCAGATACGCAGTATTTT. The V call is TRBV5-4, the J call TRBJ2-3; 8 positions agree with TRBD1. This CDR3 region has 16 residues. J lost 4 bases, V lost 5 bases, and 12 bases had no gene match. Germline CDR1 and CDR2: SGHNT and YYREEE (reference sequence).

The CDR3 region is CASSQKEGTEAFF. The DNA for the CDR3 is TGTGCCAGCTCACAAAAGGAGGGCACTGAAGCTTTCTTT. The gene calls are TRBV18 and TRBJ1-1; D gene unclear. The V gene lost 4 bases and the J gene lost 4 bases, with 10 bases spanning the gap. Germline V CDR1 and CDR2: KGHSH, LQKENI. The CDR3 extends over 13 amino acids.

The chain carries TRBV19 and TRBJ2-1, with 9 bases lining up with TRBD1. The CDR3 sequence is 15 residues long. Germline V gives CDR1 LNHDA, CDR2 SQIVND (reference sequence). The trim removed 1 base at V and 9 bases at J, leaving 7 bases unmatched. The CDR3 spells CASSIVGTGLGEQFF. In nucleotides, the CDR3 is TGTGCCAGTAGTATAGTTGGGACAGGGTTGGGTGAGCAGTTCTTC.

This clone occurred once. V gene TRBV30 combines with J gene TRBJ2-7, with a weak D call TRBD1 (5 bases). CDR3 length: 13 amino acids. The germline V and J ends were trimmed by 6 bases and 4 bases, with 16 bases remaining between them. The germline CDR1 and CDR2 sequences are GTSNPN and SVGIG (reference sequence). CDR3 nucleotides: TGTGCCTGCGGACATCAGATTCCATACGAGCAGTACTTC. Residues: CACGHQIPYEQYF. Full variable domain (outside the CDR3, taken from reference TRBV30 and TRBJ2-7): SQTIHQWPATLVQPVGSPLSLECTVEGTSNPNLYWYRQAAGRGLQLLFYSVGIGQISSEVPQNLSASRPQDRQFILSSKKLLLSDSGFYLCACGHQIPYEQYFGPGTRLTVT.

The chain joins TRBV7-3 to TRBJ2-1, with D tentatively TRBD2 (6 bases). V lost 5 bases and J lost 9, with 17 bases in between. Germline V gene sequence: CDR1 SGHTA, CDR2 FQGTGA. The CDR3 is 14 residues long. CDR3 sequence: CASSLGSRLGEQFF. The CDR3 nucleotides are TGTGCCAGCAGCCTCGGGAGCAGGTTAGGTGAGCAGTTCTTC. The full variable domain, in which reference TRBV7-3 and TRBJ2-1 provide the parts outside the CDR3, is GAGVSQTPSNKVTEKGKYVELRCDPISGHTALYWYRQSLGQGPEFLIYFQGTGAADDSGLPNDRFFAVRPEGSVSTLKIQRTERGDSAVYLCASSLGSRLGEQFFGPGTRLTVL.

The genes are TRBV6-5 and TRBJ1-1; D ambiguous. The CDR3 is 15 amino acids. V gave up 2 bases and J gave up 1 base, with 11 bases separating them. Looked up from germline, CDR1 is MNHEY and CDR2 is SVGAGI. CDR3 sequence (DNA): TGTGCCAGCAGTTACCTGGCGGGCGGGAACACTGAAGCTTTCTTT. Translation: CASSYLAGGNTEAFF.